Below, 17 T cell receptor beta chains from the same sample are listed, as sequenced in a study of blood T cell repertoires in COVID-19. The repertoire was sequenced with immunoSEQ multiplex PCR; TCRdb's copy has only in-frame clones and lacks some. The data show about 240,000 clones, more than 75% seen once. The sequenced material came from peripheral blood. These receptors were taken from a woman aged 40 to 50 who had recovered from COVID-19.

The chain couples TRBV18 to TRBJ2-5, with 7 positions matching TRBD1. Trimming removed 3 bases from V and 2 bases from J; junction bases left unmatched: 12. The V gene's germline CDR1 is KGHSH and CDR2 LQKENI. The CDR3 consists of 17 residues. The CDR3 loop reads CASSPRRGDSGQETQYF. The CDR3 nucleotides read TGTGCCAGCTCACCCCGGAGAGGGGACAGTGGTCAAGAGACCCAGTACTTC.

This chain joins TRBV5-6 and TRBJ1-5; a possible D gene is TRBD1 (5 bases). The CDR3 length is 14 residues. The germline V gene encodes CDR1 SGHDT and CDR2 YYEEEE. The V gene lost 0 bases and the J gene lost 9 bases, with 13 bases spanning the gap. CDR3 DNA sequence: TGTGCCAGCAGCTTGGGCGGGGCCTTCGGGCCCCAGCATTTT. Amino acids: CASSLGGAFGPQHF.

The chain links TRBV10-3 to TRBJ2-1, with 9 bases lining up with TRBD2. This CDR3 has 15 amino acids. J gave up 7 bases and V 2 bases, and 6 bases lay outside the gene matches. Germline CDR1 and CDR2: ENHRY and SYGVKD. The CDR3 protein is CAISEEGTSRNEQFF. Here the CDR3 DNA reads TGTGCCATCAGTGAGGAAGGGACTAGCAGGAATGAGCAGTTCTTC.

The V and J genes are TRBV6-5 and TRBJ1-2; 9 positions agree with TRBD1. The V gene end was trimmed by 0 bases and the J gene end by 4 bases; junction bases not matched to a gene: 6. Per germline, CDR1 MNHEY and CDR2 SVGAGI. This CDR3 spans 16 amino acids. The DNA of the CDR3 is TGTGCCAGCAGTTACTCCCAGACAGGGGGGCTCTATGGCTACACCTTC. This encodes CASSYSQTGGLYGYTF.

A note on this clone: The identical CDR3 is also encoded by other nucleotide sequences in the sample. The chain links TRBV27 to TRBJ2-2; D is uncertain. Germline V gene lookup returns CDR1 MNHEY and CDR2 SMNVEV (reference sequence). V was trimmed by 2 bases and J by 8 bases, leaving 3 bases between them. This CDR3 is built from 11 residues. Here the CDR3 reads CASSLRGELFF. The DNA of the CDR3 is TGTGCCAGCAGTTTACGGGGGGAGCTGTTTTTT.

The chain uses TRBV7-9 and TRBJ2-1; 7 bases align to TRBD2. Germline CDR1 reads SEHNR; CDR2 reads FQNEAQ (reference sequence). V shed 1 base and J 4 bases; nucleotides not matched to a gene: 7. CDR3 length: 16 residues. CDR3 region: CASSLVAGVGYNEQFF. The CDR3 DNA reads TGTGCCAGCAGCTTAGTGGCGGGAGTCGGGTACAATGAGCAGTTCTTC.

As for this clone: At one end, the junction sequence differs from germline, possibly due to a read error. The rearrangement links TRBV3-1 (or the pseudogene TRBV3-2) to TRBJ1-1, with D tentatively TRBD1 (6 bases). The germline CDR1 and CDR2 sequences are LGHDT and YNNKEL (reference sequence). This CDR3 region has 13 residues. CDR3 sequence reads: CASRPTGNPEAFF. Here the CDR3 DNA reads TGTGCCAGCAGGCCCACAGGGAACCCTGAAGCTTTCTTT.

The chain couples TRBV28 to TRBJ1-1, with a possible D match to TRBD1 (5 bases). V lost 1 base and J lost 9, with 12 bases in between. The CDR3 sequence is 13 residues long. Germline assignment: CDR1 MDHEN and CDR2 SYDVKM. In DNA form, the CDR3 reads TGTGCCAGCAGTTTATCGACATGGGGCCAAGCTTTCTTT. This translates into CASSLSTWGQAFF.

CDR3 loop: CASSRDSNSNQPQHF. Written as DNA, the CDR3 is TGTGCCAGCAGCAGAGACAGCAATAGCAATCAGCCCCAGCATTTT. The chain uses TRBV9 and TRBJ1-5; possibly TRBD1 for D (5 bases). The germline V and J ends were trimmed by 4 bases and 0 bases, with 11 bases remaining between them. CDR3 size: 15 residues. Looked up from germline, CDR1 is SGDLS and CDR2 is YYNGEE.

With respect to this clone: In the same sample, other DNA sequences code for this CDR3. This rearrangement joins TRBV9 to TRBJ2-7; possible D gene TRBD1, 5 bases. Germline CDR1 and CDR2: SGDLS and YYNGEE. The CDR3 covers 15 residues. Trimming cost V 2 bases and J 0 bases, with 12 bases left between them. The CDR3: CASSVGRASSYEQYF. CDR3 sequence (DNA): TGTGCCAGCAGCGTGGGCAGGGCCAGCTCCTACGAGCAGTACTTC.

The rearrangement uses TRBV2 and TRBJ1-2; 8 bases match TRBD1. Germline lookup yields CDR1 SNHLY and CDR2 FYNNEI. The CDR3 loop spans 14 amino acids. V shed 5 bases, J shed 4 bases, and the junction held 6 bases outside the gene matches. CDR3 sequence (DNA): TGTGCCAGCAGTCAGAAACAGGGGGGCTATGGCTACACCTTC. Translating it yields CASSQKQGGYGYTF.

This chain connects TRBV14 to TRBJ1-2; D might be TRBD1 (5 bases). The CDR3 is 14 amino acids. Germline values: CDR1 SGHDN, CDR2 FVKESK. Trimming took 6 bases from V and 4 from J, leaving 15 bases between them. The chain's CDR3 is CASSLDSVGYGYTF. CDR3 sequence (DNA): TGTGCCAGCAGTCTCGACAGTGTCGGCTATGGCTACACCTTC. Full variable domain (outside the CDR3, taken from reference TRBV14 and TRBJ1-2): EAGVTQFPSHSVIEKGQTVTLRCDPISGHDNLYWYRRVMGKEIKFLLHFVKESKQDESGMPNNRFLAERTGGTYSTLKVQPAELEDSGVYFCASSLDSVGYGYTFGSGTRLTVV.

The rearrangement joins TRBV7-9 to TRBJ2-2; 7 nucleotides align to TRBD2. V shed 7 bases and J 5 bases; nucleotides not matched to a gene: 1. The CDR3 sequence is 12 residues long. CDR1 is SEHNR and CDR2 is FQNEAQ in the germline V gene (reference sequence). In DNA, the CDR3 is TGTGCCAGCAACGGGGGGACCGGGGAGCTGTTTTTT. Its translation: CASNGGTGELFF. The complete variable domain, with remaining parts taken from reference TRBV7-9 and TRBJ2-2, reads DTGVSQNPRHKITKRGQNVTFRCDPISEHNRLYWYRQTLGQGPEFLTYFQNEAQLEKSRLLSDRFSAERPKGSFSTLEIQRTEQGDSAMYLCASNGGTGELFFGEGSRLTVL.

This clone was recorded once. The chain combines TRBV19 with TRBJ2-2; 10 positions match TRBD2. V lost 3 bases to trimming and J lost 5 bases; unmatched junction nucleotides: 6. This CDR3 has 16 residues. CDR1 is LNHDA and CDR2 is SQIVND in the germline V gene (reference sequence). CDR3 nucleotide sequence: TGTGCCAGTAGTATGCTAGCGGGAGTGGGGACCGGGGAGCTGTTTTTT. Its translation: CASSMLAGVGTGELFF. Combining the CDR3 with reference TRBV19 and TRBJ2-2 gives the whole variable domain DGGITQSPKYLFRKEGQNVTLSCEQNLNHDAMYWYRQDPGQGLRLIYYSQIVNDFQKGDIAEGYSVSREKKESFPLTVTSAQKNPTAFYLCASSMLAGVGTGELFFGEGSRLTVL.

The V and J genes are TRBV11-2 and TRBJ2-2; D unclear. With 4 bases removed from V and 1 base from J, the gap between germline ends came to 19 bases. The CDR3 runs 18 residues. Germline V gives CDR1 SGHAT, CDR2 FQNNGV. This CDR3 reads CASSSGPLGSQNTGELFF. The CDR3 nucleotides read TGTGCCAGCAGCTCGGGTCCTCTTGGTAGCCAGAACACCGGGGAGCTGTTTTTT.

The V call is TRBV4-3, the J call TRBJ1-1, with D perhaps matching TRBD1 (6 bases). The length of the CDR3 is 14 residues. V was pared by 4 bases and J by 5 bases, with 14 bases between. CDR1 is LGHNA and CDR2 is YSLEER in the germline V gene. CDR3 coding DNA: TGCGCCAGCAGCCCCGTAGGGGGTGGTACTGAAGCTTTCTTT. Its protein is CASSPVGGGTEAFF.

The chain uses TRBV10-3 and TRBJ1-1; a weak D match, TRBD1 (5 bases). The CDR3 totals 13 residues. The germline gives CDR1 ENHRY, CDR2 SYGVKD. Trimming took off 10 bases at V and 0 bases at J, with 12 bases between the two ends. In DNA form, the CDR3 reads TGTGCCACCGGCGGGACTTTGAACACTGAAGCTTTCTTT. This gives the protein CATGGTLNTEAFF.